The 9 T cell receptor beta chains in this list originate from one sample, sequenced in a study of identifying expanded T cells in peripheral blood. Produced via immunoSEQ multiplex PCR; TCRdb's table is partial and in-frame only. This sample has about 52,000 clones, with about 80% found just once. Sequencing was done on a sample of blood. Source of these receptors: a person aged 18 to 70 in good health.

For the CDR3, the DNA is TGTGCCAGCAAGAGAGAGGGTGTTTTCTATGGCTACACCTTC. Residues: CASKREGVFYGYTF. The rearrangement links TRBV6-6 to TRBJ1-2, with no clear D. Trimming stripped 7 bases from V and 4 bases from J, with 16 bases between. This CDR3 is built from 14 residues. Germline CDR1 reads MNHNY; CDR2 reads SVGAGI (reference sequence).

The chain has TRBV27 and TRBJ1-1; possible D gene TRBD1, 5 bases. Trimming removed 5 bases from V and 0 bases from J, with 7 bases in between. Germline V gives CDR1 MNHEY, CDR2 SMNVEV (reference sequence). The CDR3 has 13 amino acids. CDR3 loop: CASSSRVNTEAFF. The CDR3 DNA reads TGTGCCAGCAGTAGCAGGGTGAACACTGAAGCTTTCTTT.

This chain links TRBV5-6 with TRBJ2-5; 7 bases match TRBD2. With 5 bases clipped from V and 3 bases from J, the junction kept 10 bases outside the gene matches. This CDR3 spans 15 amino acids. CDR1 and CDR2 from the germline V gene are SGHDT and YYEEEE. CDR3 sequence (DNA): TGTGCCAGCAGTCAAAGGGGAGGGGCGAAAGAGACCCAGTACTTC. This codes for CASSQRGGAKETQYF.

This clone has only a few counts. This rearrangement joins TRBV7-9 to TRBJ2-2, with D perhaps matching TRBD2 (6 bases). CDR1 and CDR2 from the germline V gene are SEHNR and FQNEAQ (reference sequence). V dropped 1 base and J dropped 1 base, with 10 bases sitting between them. CDR3 length: 16 residues. As DNA, the CDR3 is TGTGCCAGCAGCTTAGTGGGGGGTATGAACACCGGGGAGCTGTTTTTT. Translation gives CASSLVGGMNTGELFF.

The CDR3 DNA reads as TGTGCCAGCTCCCTTCTCGGGCAGGGGGCCTCTTTGAAAGAGACCCAGTACTTC. It specifies CASSLLGQGASLKETQYF. The chain couples TRBV18 to TRBJ2-5, with 8 bases aligning to TRBD1. The junction had 18 bases not matched to a gene; V was cut back by 6 bases and J by 3 bases. The CDR3 totals 18 residues. Germline V gene lookup returns CDR1 KGHSH and CDR2 LQKENI.

V gene TRBV5-1 combines with J gene TRBJ2-2; D is ambiguous. This CDR3 contains 15 residues. V was pared by 2 bases and J by 1 base, with 9 bases between. Germline loops: CDR1 SGHRS, CDR2 YFSETQ. The CDR3 nucleotides are TGCGCCAGCAGCTTCGGACGCCTGAACACCGGGGAGCTGTTTTTT. Amino acids: CASSFGRLNTGELFF.

CDR3 DNA sequence: TGTGCCAGCAGTTTACGACAGGAAAACACCGGGGAGCTGTTTTTT. Protein sequence: CASSLRQENTGELFF. The J gene is TRBJ2-2, the V gene TRBV27; D perhaps matches TRBD1 (6 bases). This CDR3 is built from 15 residues. Trimming removed 2 bases from V and 2 bases from J, with 9 bases in between. Looked up from germline, CDR1 is MNHEY and CDR2 is SMNVEV (reference sequence).

This clone showed up just a few times. This chain links TRBV4-2 with TRBJ2-7, with D hard to call. V gave up 1 base and J gave up 3 bases, with 10 bases separating them. This CDR3 spans 14 amino acids. Germline CDR1 and CDR2: LGHNA and YNFKEQ. In nucleotides, the CDR3 is TGTGCCAGCAGCCAAGTCCGAGGAGTCTACGAGCAGTACTTC. Its translation: CASSQVRGVYEQYF.

The rearrangement links TRBV30 to TRBJ2-3, with D perhaps matching TRBD2 (7 bases). The germline V gene encodes CDR1 GTSNPN and CDR2 SVGIG (reference sequence). The V gene lost 0 bases and the J gene lost 1 base, with 17 bases spanning the gap. This CDR3 has 17 residues. The CDR3 DNA reads as TGTGCCTGGAGTGTTGCGGGGGCTACCGCGGGCACAGATACGCAGTATTTT. It yields the protein CAWSVAGATAGTDTQYF.